These 5 T cell receptor beta chains were sequenced from one sample in a study of T cell responses to AZD1222 COVID-19 vaccine. TCRdb's table, derived via immunoSEQ multiplex PCR, lists solely in-frame clones and lacks some. The data hold 95,000 to 130,000 clones, with roughly 87% observed a single time. The specimen was peripheral blood, collected on day 0 of AZD1222 vaccination. The receptor set was obtained from an adult in good health.

The J gene is TRBJ1-5, the V gene TRBV2; tentatively, D is TRBD1 (6 bases). V was pared by 7 bases and J by 1 base, with 11 bases between. This CDR3 region has 14 residues. Germline V gene sequence: CDR1 SNHLY, CDR2 FYNNEI. The DNA of the CDR3 is TGTGCCAGCAAACAGGGCCCGAGCAATCAGCCCCAGCATTTT. It translates to CASKQGPSNQPQHF.

A single count supports this clone. The V call is TRBV5-8, the J call TRBJ2-3, with 9 bases aligning to TRBD1. V shed 2 bases and J 4 bases; nucleotides not matched to a gene: 2. Germline assignment: CDR1 SGHTS and CDR2 YDEGEE. CDR3 length: 14 residues. The CDR3 region is CASSFDRGADTQYF. The CDR3 region has the DNA TGTGCCAGCAGCTTCGACAGGGGGGCAGATACGCAGTATTTT.

The chain recombines TRBV29-1 with TRBJ1-2; D is uncertain. Germline loops: CDR1 SQVTM, CDR2 ANQGSEA. This CDR3 has 14 amino acids. The ends were cut back, 3 bases at V and 4 bases at J, with 15 bases in the middle. The CDR3 DNA is TGCAGCGTTGATTTGGCAGTTCGGGGCTATGGCTACACCTTC. Translation gives CSVDLAVRGYGYTF.

This rearrangement joins TRBV7-9 to TRBJ2-2; D remains unclear. Germline V gene lookup returns CDR1 SEHNR and CDR2 FQNEAQ (reference sequence). There are 15 residues in the CDR3. Trimming took off 6 bases at V and 5 bases at J, with 16 bases between the two ends. CDR3 in amino acids: CASSPAEYETGELFF. The CDR3 nucleotides are TGTGCCAGCAGTCCCGCGGAGTACGAGACCGGGGAGCTGTTTTTT.

The sample holds one count of this clone. This chain uses TRBV5-1 with TRBJ2-7; D is perhaps TRBD1 or TRBD2 (6 bases each). The CDR3 runs 14 residues. Germline values: CDR1 SGHRS, CDR2 YFSETQ. Trimming took 4 bases from V and 1 from J, leaving 12 bases between them. CDR3 coding DNA: TGCGCCAGCAGCCCTAAAGGGGGGTCCTACGAGCAGTACTTC. This encodes CASSPKGGSYEQYF. Full variable domain (rest looked up from reference TRBV5-1 and TRBJ2-7): KAGVTQTPRYLIKTRGQQVTLSCSPISGHRSVSWYQQTPGQGLQFLFEYFSETQRNKGNFPGRFSGRQFSNSRSEMNVSTLELGDSALYLCASSPKGGSYEQYFGPGTRLTVT.